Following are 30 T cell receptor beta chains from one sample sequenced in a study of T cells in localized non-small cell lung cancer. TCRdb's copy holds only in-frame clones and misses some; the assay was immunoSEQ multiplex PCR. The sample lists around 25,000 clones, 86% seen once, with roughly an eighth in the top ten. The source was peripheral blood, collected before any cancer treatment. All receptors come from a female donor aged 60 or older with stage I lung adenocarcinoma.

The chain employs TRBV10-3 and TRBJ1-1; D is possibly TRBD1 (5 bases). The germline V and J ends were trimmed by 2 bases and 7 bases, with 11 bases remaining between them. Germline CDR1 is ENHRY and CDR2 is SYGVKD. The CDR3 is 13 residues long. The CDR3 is CAISEGDVYEAFF. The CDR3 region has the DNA TGTGCCATCAGTGAGGGGGACGTTTATGAAGCTTTCTTT.

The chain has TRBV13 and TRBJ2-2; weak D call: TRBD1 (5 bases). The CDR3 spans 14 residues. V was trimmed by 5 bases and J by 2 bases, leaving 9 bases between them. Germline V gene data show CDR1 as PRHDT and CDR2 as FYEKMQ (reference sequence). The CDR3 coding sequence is TGTGCCAGCAGCCCTCGGACAAACACCGGGGAGCTGTTTTTT. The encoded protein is CASSPRTNTGELFF. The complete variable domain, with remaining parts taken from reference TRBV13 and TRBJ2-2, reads AAGVIQSPRHLIKEKRETATLKCYPIPRHDTVYWYQQGPGQDPQFLISFYEKMQSDKGSIPDRFSAQQFSDYHSELNMSSLELGDSALYFCASSPRTNTGELFFGEGSRLTVL.

The CDR3 DNA reads TGCAGCGGAGGGGGTACAGGGGGAAAAAACACTGAAGCTTTCTTT. Protein product: CSGGGTGGKNTEAFF. This chain joins TRBV29-1 and TRBJ1-1; the match to TRBD1 covers 8 bases. CDR1 is SQVTM and CDR2 is ANQGSEA in the germline V gene. This CDR3 has 15 amino acids. The V and J ends lost 7 bases and 2 bases, in that order; junction bases with no gene match: 12.

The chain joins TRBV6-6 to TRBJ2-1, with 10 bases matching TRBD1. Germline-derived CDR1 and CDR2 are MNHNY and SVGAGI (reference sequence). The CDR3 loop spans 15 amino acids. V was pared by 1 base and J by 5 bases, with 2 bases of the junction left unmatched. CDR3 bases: TGTGCCAGCAGTTACTTGGGACAGGGGAACAATGAGCAGTTCTTC. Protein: CASSYLGQGNNEQFF.

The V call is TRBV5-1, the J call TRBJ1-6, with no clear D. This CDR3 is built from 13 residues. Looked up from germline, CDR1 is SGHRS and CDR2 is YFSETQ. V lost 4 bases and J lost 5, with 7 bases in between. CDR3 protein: CASSPNNNSPLHF. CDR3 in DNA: TGCGCCAGCAGCCCCAACAATAATTCACCCCTCCACTTT.

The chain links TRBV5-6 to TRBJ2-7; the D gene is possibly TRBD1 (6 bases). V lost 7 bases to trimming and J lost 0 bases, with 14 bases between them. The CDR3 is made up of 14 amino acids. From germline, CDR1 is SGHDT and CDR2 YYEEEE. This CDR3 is CASRNTGNSYEQYF. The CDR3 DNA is TGTGCCAGCCGTAATACAGGGAACTCCTACGAGCAGTACTTC. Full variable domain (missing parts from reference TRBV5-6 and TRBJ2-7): DAGVTQSPTHLIKTRGQQVTLRCSPKSGHDTVSWYQQALGQGPQFIFQYYEEEERQRGNFPDRFSGHQFPNYSSELNVNALLLGDSALYLCASRNTGNSYEQYFGPGTRLTVT.

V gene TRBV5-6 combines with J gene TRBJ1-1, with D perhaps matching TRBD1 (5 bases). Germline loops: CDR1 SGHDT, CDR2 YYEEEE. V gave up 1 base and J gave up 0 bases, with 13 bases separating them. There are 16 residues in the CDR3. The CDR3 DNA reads TGTGCCAGCAGCTTGAGGTCAACAGGTTTGAACACTGAAGCTTTCTTT. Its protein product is CASSLRSTGLNTEAFF.

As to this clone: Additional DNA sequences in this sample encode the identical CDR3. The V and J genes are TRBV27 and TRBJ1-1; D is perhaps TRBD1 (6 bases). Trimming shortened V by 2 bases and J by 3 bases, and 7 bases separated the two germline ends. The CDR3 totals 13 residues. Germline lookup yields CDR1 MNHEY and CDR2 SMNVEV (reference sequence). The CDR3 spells CASSLRGYTEAFF. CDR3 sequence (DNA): TGTGCCAGCAGTTTAAGGGGGTACACTGAAGCTTTCTTT.

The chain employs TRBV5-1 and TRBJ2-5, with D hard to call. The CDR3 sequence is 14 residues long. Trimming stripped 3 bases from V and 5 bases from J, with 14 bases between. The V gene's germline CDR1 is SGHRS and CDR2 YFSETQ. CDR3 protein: CASSSAGLGETQYF. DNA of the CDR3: TGCGCCAGCAGCTCGGCAGGCCTGGGGGAGACCCAGTACTTC.

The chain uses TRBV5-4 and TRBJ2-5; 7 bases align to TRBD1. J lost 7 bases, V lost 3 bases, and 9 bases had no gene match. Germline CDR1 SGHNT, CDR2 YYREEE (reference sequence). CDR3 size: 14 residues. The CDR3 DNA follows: TGTGCCAGCAGCTCCGGGGACAGCCGCGGGACCCAGTACTTC. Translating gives CASSSGDSRGTQYF.

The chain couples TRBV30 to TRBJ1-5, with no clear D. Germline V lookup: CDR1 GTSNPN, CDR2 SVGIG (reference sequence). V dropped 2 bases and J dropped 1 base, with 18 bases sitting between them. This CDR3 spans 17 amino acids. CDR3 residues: CAWSTRREGWSNQPQHF. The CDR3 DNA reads TGTGCCTGGAGTACACGAAGGGAAGGTTGGAGCAATCAGCCCCAGCATTTT.

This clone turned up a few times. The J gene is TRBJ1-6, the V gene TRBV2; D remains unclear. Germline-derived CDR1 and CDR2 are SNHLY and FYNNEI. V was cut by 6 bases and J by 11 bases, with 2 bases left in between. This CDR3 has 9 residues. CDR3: CASSPPLHF. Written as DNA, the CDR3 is TGTGCCAGCAGCCCACCCCTCCACTTT.

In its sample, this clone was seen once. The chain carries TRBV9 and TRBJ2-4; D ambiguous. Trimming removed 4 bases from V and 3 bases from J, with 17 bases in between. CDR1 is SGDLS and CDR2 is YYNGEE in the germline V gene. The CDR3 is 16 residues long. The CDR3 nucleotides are TGTGCCAGCAGCCCAGACGGTCGGGCCGGCAAAAACATTCAGTACTTC. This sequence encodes CASSPDGRAGKNIQYF.

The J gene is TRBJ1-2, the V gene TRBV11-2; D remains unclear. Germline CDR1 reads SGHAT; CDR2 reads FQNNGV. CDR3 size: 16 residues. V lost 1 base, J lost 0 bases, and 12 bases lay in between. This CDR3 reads CASSLGGLKPNYGYTF. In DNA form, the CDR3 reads TGTGCCAGCAGCTTAGGAGGGCTCAAACCTAACTATGGCTACACCTTC.

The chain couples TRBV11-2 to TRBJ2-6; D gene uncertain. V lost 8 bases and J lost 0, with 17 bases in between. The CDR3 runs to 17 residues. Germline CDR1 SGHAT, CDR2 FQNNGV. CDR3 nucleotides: TGTGCCAGCCTGCTCGGCGGCAAGAGCTCTGGGGCCAACGTCCTGACTTTC. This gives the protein CASLLGGKSSGANVLTF.

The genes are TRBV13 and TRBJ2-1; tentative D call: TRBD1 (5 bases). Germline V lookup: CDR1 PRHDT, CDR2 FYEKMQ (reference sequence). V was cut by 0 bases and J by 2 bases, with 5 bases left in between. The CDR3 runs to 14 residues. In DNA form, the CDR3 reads TGTGCCAGCAGCTTAGGCAGGGCCTACAATGAGCAGTTCTTC. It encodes CASSLGRAYNEQFF.

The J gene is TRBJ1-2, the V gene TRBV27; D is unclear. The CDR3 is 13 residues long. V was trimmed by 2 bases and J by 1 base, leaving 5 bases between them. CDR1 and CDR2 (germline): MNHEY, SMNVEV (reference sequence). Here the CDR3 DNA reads TGTGCCAGCAGTTTACGGGGTAACTATGGCTACACCTTC. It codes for CASSLRGNYGYTF.

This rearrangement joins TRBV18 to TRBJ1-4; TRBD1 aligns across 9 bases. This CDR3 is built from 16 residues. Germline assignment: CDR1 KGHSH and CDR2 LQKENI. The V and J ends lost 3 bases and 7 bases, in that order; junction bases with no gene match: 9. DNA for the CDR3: TGTGCCAGCTCACCTGGGTCGGACAGGGGAAGTGAAAAACTGTTTTTT. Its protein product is CASSPGSDRGSEKLFF.

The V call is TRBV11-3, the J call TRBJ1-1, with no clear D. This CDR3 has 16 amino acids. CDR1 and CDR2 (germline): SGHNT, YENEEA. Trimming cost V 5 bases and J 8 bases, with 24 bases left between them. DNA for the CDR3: TGTGCCAGCAGCCCCGCCGGCCTGGTAAACCGAGGAGAAGCTTTCTTT. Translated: CASSPAGLVNRGEAFF.

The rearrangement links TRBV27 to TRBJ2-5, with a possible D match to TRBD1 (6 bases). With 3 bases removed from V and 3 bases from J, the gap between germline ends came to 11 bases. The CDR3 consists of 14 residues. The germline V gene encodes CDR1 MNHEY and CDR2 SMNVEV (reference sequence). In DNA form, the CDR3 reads TGTGCCAGCAGTTTTGATCACAGGGAAGAGACCCAGTACTTC. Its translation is CASSFDHREETQYF.

CDR3 in DNA: TGCGCCAGCAGCTGGGGGGGCCTTAAGCCTGAAGCTTTCTTT. Encoded protein: CASSWGGLKPEAFF. V is TRBV5-1 and J is TRBJ1-1; weak D call: TRBD1 (6 bases). The CDR3 is 14 amino acids. Looked up from germline, CDR1 is SGHRS and CDR2 is YFSETQ. V lost 3 bases and J lost 6, with 15 bases in between. Full variable domain (outside the CDR3, taken from reference TRBV5-1 and TRBJ1-1): KAGVTQTPRYLIKTRGQQVTLSCSPISGHRSVSWYQQTPGQGLQFLFEYFSETQRNKGNFPGRFSGRQFSNSRSEMNVSTLELGDSALYLCASSWGGLKPEAFFGQGTRLTVV.

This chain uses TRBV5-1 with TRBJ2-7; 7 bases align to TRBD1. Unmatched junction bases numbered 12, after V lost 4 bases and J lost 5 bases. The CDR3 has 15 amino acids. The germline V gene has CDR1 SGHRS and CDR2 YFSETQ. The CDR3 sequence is CASSPGTDRPNEQYF. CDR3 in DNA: TGCGCCAGCAGCCCAGGGACAGATCGCCCTAACGAGCAGTACTTC.

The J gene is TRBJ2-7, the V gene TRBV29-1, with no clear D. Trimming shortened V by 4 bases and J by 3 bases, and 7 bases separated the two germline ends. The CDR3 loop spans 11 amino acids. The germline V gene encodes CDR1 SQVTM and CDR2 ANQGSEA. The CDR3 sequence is CSVVSGYEQYF. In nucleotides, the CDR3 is TGCAGCGTTGTTTCGGGCTACGAGCAGTACTTC.

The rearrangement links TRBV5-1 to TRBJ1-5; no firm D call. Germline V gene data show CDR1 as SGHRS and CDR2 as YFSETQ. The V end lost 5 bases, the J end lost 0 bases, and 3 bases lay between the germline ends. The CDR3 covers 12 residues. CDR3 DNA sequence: TGCGCCAGCAGAGTTAGCAATCAGCCCCAGCATTTT. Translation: CASRVSNQPQHF.

CDR3 bases: TGTGCCAGTACCCTCCGGGAGAGGACGTTCGGCTACACCTTC. Encoded protein: CASTLRERTFGYTF. J is TRBJ1-2 and V is TRBV6-1; the D is unclear. Germline CDR1 reads MNHNS; CDR2 reads SASEGT. The V gene lost 9 bases and the J gene lost 8 bases, with 22 bases spanning the gap. The CDR3 sequence is 14 residues long.

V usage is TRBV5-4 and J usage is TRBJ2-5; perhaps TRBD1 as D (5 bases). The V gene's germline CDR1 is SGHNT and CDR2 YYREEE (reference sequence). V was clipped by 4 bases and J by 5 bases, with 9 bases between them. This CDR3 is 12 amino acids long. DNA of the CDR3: TGTGCCAGCAGCATAGGGGTGGAGACCCAGTACTTC. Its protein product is CASSIGVETQYF.

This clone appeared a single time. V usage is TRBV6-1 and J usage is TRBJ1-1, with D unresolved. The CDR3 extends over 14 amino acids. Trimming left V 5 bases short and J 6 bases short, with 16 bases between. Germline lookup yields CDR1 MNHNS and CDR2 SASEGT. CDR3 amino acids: CASSLSWVASEAFF. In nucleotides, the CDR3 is TGTGCCAGCAGTCTATCATGGGTTGCATCTGAAGCTTTCTTT.

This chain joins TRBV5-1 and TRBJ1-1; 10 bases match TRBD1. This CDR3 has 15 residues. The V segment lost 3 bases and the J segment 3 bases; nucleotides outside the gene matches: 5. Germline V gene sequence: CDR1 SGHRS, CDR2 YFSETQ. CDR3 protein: CASSSGQGGYTEAFF. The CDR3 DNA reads TGCGCCAGCAGCTCCGGACAGGGGGGTTACACTGAAGCTTTCTTT.

CDR3 loop: CASSVGSWGTDYGYTF. CDR3 sequence (DNA): TGTGCCAGCAGCGTAGGTAGTTGGGGAACGGACTATGGCTACACCTTC. J is TRBJ1-2 and V is TRBV9; D is unresolved. V lost 0 bases to trimming and J lost 3 bases, with 15 bases between them. CDR1 SGDLS and CDR2 YYNGEE come from the germline V gene. CDR3 length: 16 residues. The full variable domain, in which reference TRBV9 and TRBJ1-2 provide the parts outside the CDR3, is DSGVTQTPKHLITATGQRVTLRCSPRSGDLSVYWYQQSLDQGLQFLIQYYNGEERAKGNILERFSAQQFPDLHSELNLSSLELGDSALYFCASSVGSWGTDYGYTFGSGTRLTVV.

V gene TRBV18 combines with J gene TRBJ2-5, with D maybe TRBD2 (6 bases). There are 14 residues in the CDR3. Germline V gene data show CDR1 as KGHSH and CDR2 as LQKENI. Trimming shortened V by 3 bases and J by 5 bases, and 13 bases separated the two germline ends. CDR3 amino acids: CASSPELASETQYF. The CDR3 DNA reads TGTGCCAGCTCACCGGAGCTAGCGAGTGAGACCCAGTACTTC. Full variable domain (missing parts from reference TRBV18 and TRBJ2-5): NAGVMQNPRHLVRRRGQEARLRCSPMKGHSHVYWYRQLPEEGLKFMVYLQKENIIDESGMPKERFSAEFPKEGPSILRIQQVVRGDSAAYFCASSPELASETQYFGPGTRLLVL.